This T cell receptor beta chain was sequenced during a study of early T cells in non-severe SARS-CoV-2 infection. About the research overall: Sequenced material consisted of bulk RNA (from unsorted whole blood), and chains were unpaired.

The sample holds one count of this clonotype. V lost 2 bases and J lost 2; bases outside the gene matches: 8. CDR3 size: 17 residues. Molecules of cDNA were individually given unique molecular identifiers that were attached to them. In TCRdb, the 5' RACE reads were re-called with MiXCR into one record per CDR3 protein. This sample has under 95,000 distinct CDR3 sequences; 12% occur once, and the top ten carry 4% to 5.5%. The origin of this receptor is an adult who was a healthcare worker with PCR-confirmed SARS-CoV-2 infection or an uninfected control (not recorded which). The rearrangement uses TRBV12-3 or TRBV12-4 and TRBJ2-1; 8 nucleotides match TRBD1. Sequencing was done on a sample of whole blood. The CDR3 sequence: CASSLSPDRDTYNEQFF. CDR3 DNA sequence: TGTGCCAGCAGTTTATCCCCGGACAGGGACACCTACAATGAGCAGTTCTTC.